This T cell receptor beta chain is from a study of breast tumors, draining lymph nodes, adjacent tissues. Study results and caveats: Tumor repertoires ranked between lymph nodes and nontumor tissue in diversity, with V and J gene preferences. Luminal-like breast cancer showed significantly greater tumor-nontumor repertoire similarity than basal-like breast cancer did.

TCRdb reanalysed the multiplex PCR reads using MiXCR and keeps one entry per CDR3 protein. The table records about 80,000 distinct CDR3 sequences, about 21% of them present only once. This clonotype was picked up many times. No antigen is known for it. Samples came from axillary lymph nodes draining the breast cancer. Germline CDR1 is MGHRA and CDR2 is YSYEKL. Trimming cost V 2 bases and J 5 bases, with 12 bases left between them. This CDR3 has 15 amino acids. This clonotype originated in a female donor with breast cancer. Some clones in this sample may be carry-over from other donors' samples. Sample: axillary lymph node tissue. The genes are TRBV4-1 and TRBJ1-4; no clear D. The CDR3 protein is CASSQILTINEKLFF. For the CDR3, the DNA is TGCGCCAGCAGCCAAATTCTCACAATAAATGAAAAACTGTTTTTT.